This is a list of T cell receptor beta chains from one sample in a study of OX40 agonist ivuxolimab in advanced cancers. The repertoire was sequenced with immunoSEQ multiplex PCR; TCRdb's copy has only in-frame clones and lacks some. In the table there are some 44,000 clones, about 90% of which are singletons. The material was CD4+ or CD8+ T cells sorted from blood, obtained in a trial of the OX40 agonist ivuxolimab. All receptors come from an adult with an advanced solid tumor such as melanoma, head and neck, liver or kidney cancer. Each CDR3 is given with its conserved first and last residue. A D gene is named only where the DNA matches it firmly. The size entry is marked missing in some rows and otherwise reads once, few, many or a size class.

. . TRBJ2-1 TRBV5-1 TGCGCCAGCAGTCTAGCCCGGGCCCATGAGCAGTTCTTC CASSLARAHEQFF
. . TRBJ2-5 TRBV9 TGTGCCAGCAGCCCCGTTGTGACTAGTCAAGAGACCCAGTACTTC CASSPVVTSQETQYF
. TRBD2 TRBJ2-3 TRBV11-2 TGTGCCAGCAGCTCGGGGGGTCTAGCGGTCACAGATACGCAGTATTTT CASSSGGLAVTDTQYF
. . TRBJ2-1 TRBV28 TGTGCCAGCAGCCCCACCACGGAGGGTCCCAGGGAGCAGTTCTTC CASSPTTEGPREQFF
. TRBD2 TRBJ2-7 TRBV19 TGTGCCAGTAGTATCAGTCCTAGCGGGATATACGAGCAGTACTTC CASSISPSGIYEQYF
. TRBD1 TRBJ1-6 TRBV6-5 TGTGCCAGCAGTTACACCCTAGGGGGCGCGTCACCCCTCCACTTT CASSYTLGGASPLHF
. . TRBJ1-4 TRBV6-5 TGTGCCAGCAGTTACAGGAATGAAAAACTGTTTTTT CASSYRNEKLFF
. . TRBJ1-2 TRBV5-6 TGTGCCAGCAGCTTGGGCCCCCTCCGAGAGAGCTATGGCTACACCTTC CASSLGPLRESYGYTF
. TRBD1 TRBJ2-7 TRBV10-2 TGCGCCAGCATTCCGGACAGGACCTACGAGCAGTACTTC CASIPDRTYEQYF
. . TRBJ2-7 TRBV11-2 TGTGCCAGCAGCTTAGCCGGCGCTTACGAGCAGTACTTC CASSLAGAYEQYF
. TRBD2 TRBJ2-3 TRBV2 TGTGCCAGCAGTGAACGTCCGACTAGCGGTTACACAGATACGCAGTATTTT CASSERPTSGYTDTQYF
. . TRBJ2-3 TRBV6-5 TGTGCCAGCAGTTCGACGAGGGCAGATACGCAGTATTTT CASSSTRADTQYF
. TRBD2 TRBJ2-1 TRBV4-1 TGCGCCAGCAGCCCGTGGACTAGCGGGCTGAGGGGTGGGAATGAGCAGTTCTTC CASSPWTSGLRGGNEQFF
once TRBD1 TRBJ2-5 TRBV6-1 TGTGCCAGCAGTGAAGCCGTCCAGGGGGCGACGGGATTCAGGGAGACCCAGTACTTC CASSEAVQGATGFRETQYF
. . TRBJ1-2 TRBV4-1 TGCGCCAGCAGGGGGGGAGGGCGGGGACGGGATAACTATGGCTACACCTTC CASRGGGRGRDNYGYTF
. . TRBJ2-7 TRBV27 TGTGCCAGCAGATTATCTTCCTCCTACGAGCAGTACTTC CASRLSSSYEQYF
. . TRBJ1-1 TRBV19 TGTGCCAGTATCCATAGATCGGGGAGTAGAAACACTGAAGCTTTCTTT CASIHRSGSRNTEAFF
. TRBD1 TRBJ2-5 TRBV2 TGTGCCAGCAGGGTTAATTCAGGGGGCGAAGAGACCCAGTACTTC CASRVNSGGEETQYF
. TRBD2 TRBJ2-1 TRBV5-1 TGCGCCAGCCGCGGAGGACTAGCGGGCAATGAGCAGTTCTTC CASRGGLAGNEQFF
. . TRBJ2-1 TRBV4-2 TGTGCCAGCAGCCAGGACTACAATGAGCAGTTCTTC CASSQDYNEQFF
. . TRBJ2-5 TRBV18 TGTGCCAGCTCCCGAGGACAGAAAGAGACCCAGTACTTC CASSRGQKETQYF
. TRBD1 TRBJ1-1 TRBV6-4 TGTGCCAGCAGCAGATATCCGACAGGGAGGACTGAAGCTTTCTTT CASSRYPTGRTEAFF
. TRBD1 TRBJ2-7 TRBV4-1 TGCGCCAGCAGCCAAGTTCCCGACAGGGGACACGAGCAGTACTTC CASSQVPDRGHEQYF
. . TRBJ2-1 TRBV21-1 TGTGCCAGCAGCGCCCACATAGCGGGAGTGGGAATTGAGCAGTTCTTC CASSAHIAGVGIEQFF
. . TRBJ1-4 TRBV18 TGTGCCAGCTCACCAGGGGAGAATGAAAAACTGTTTTTT CASSPGENEKLFF
few . TRBJ2-3 TRBV6-1 TGTGCCAGCAGTGATAGTGGGGCCATCCATACGCAGTATTTT CASSDSGAIHTQYF
. . TRBJ1-5 TRBV7-8 TGTGCCAGCAGCTTAGATTCTAGCAATCAGCCCCAGCATTTT CASSLDSSNQPQHF
. . TRBJ1-4 TRBV6-5 TGTGCCAGCAGTTACAGGGCAGGGTTTGAAAAACTGTTTTTT CASSYRAGFEKLFF
. . TRBJ1-1 TRBV19 TGTGCCAGTAGTATGGAATGGGGGGACTCAAACACTGAAGCTTTCTTT CASSMEWGDSNTEAFF
. . TRBJ2-1 TRBV14 TGTGCCAGCAGCCAAGACGAGCGAGGTGAGCAGTTCTTC CASSQDERGEQFF
once . TRBJ1-2 TRBV19 TGTGCCAGTAGTATGCCGCAGGCCGCCCAGTTCTATGGCTACACCTTC CASSMPQAAQFYGYTF
. . TRBJ2-1 TRBV12-1 . CASSLWGSGSDEQFF
. . TRBJ2-7 TRBV21-1 TGTGCCAGCAGCAAACGAGTACTAGCTAATTGCTACGAGCAGTACTTC CASSKRVLANCYEQYF
. . TRBJ1-1 TRBV2 TGTGCCAGCTGGCCCCCAACACAGGGCAACACTGGAGCTTTCTTT CASWPPTQGNTGAFF
. . TRBJ2-3 TRBV5-1 TGCGCCAGCAGCCCTGGGGTGCTGGGCGGGACAGATACGCAGTATTTT CASSPGVLGGTDTQYF
. TRBD1 TRBJ2-3 TRBV5-1 TGCGCCAGCAGCGGACAGGGACGAGATACGCAGTATTTT CASSGQGRDTQYF
. . TRBJ2-7 TRBV4-1 TGCGCCAGCAGCCAAGATGCCAGCCTGGGGGAGCAGTACTTC CASSQDASLGEQYF